The rows below give T cell receptor beta chains drawn from one sample of a study of beta chain features in type 1 diabetes. TCRdb's table, derived via immunoSEQ multiplex PCR, lists solely in-frame clones and lacks some. The sample gives tens of thousands of clones, roughly 45% of which show up once; 0.25% is in the top ten. The specimen was stem cell memory CD4+ T cells from blood. Receptor source: a young woman in good health. Each CDR3 is given with its conserved first and last residue. The D gene is left open where the match is weak. Clone size is stated in some rows and not others, as once, few, many or a class when expanded.

V gene,clone size,J gene,D gene,CDR3 protein,CDR3 DNA
TRBV11-2,-,TRBJ2-1,TRBD2,CASSVLAGGNNEQFF,TGTGCCAGTTCCGTTCTAGCGGGAGGTAACAATGAGCAGTTCTTC
TRBV9,few,TRBJ2-2,TRBD1,CASSVEDRGRGGELFF,TGTGCCAGCAGCGTAGAGGACAGGGGCCGGGGCGGGGAGCTGTTTTTT
TRBV7-9,-,TRBJ2-1,TRBD2,CASSSLWATLQRGEQFF,TGTGCCAGCAGCTCGCTATGGGCTACACTTCAGCGGGGTGAGCAGTTCTTC
TRBV5-1,-,TRBJ2-1,TRBD2,CASSAPGLAGGSYNEQFF,TGCGCCAGCAGCGCCCCGGGACTAGCGGGAGGATCCTACAATGAGCAGTTCTTC
TRBV11-3,-,TRBJ2-7,TRBD1,CASSLGSRTGVYEQYF,TGTGCCAGCAGCTTAGGGTCCCGGACAGGGGTCTACGAGCAGTACTTC
TRBV19,-,TRBJ1-1,-,CASRDGTKISEAFF,TGTGCCAGTAGGGACGGGACAAAGATCTCTGAAGCTTTCTTT
TRBV5-4,-,TRBJ2-6,-,CASSLKRGNSGANVLTF,TGTGCCAGCAGCCTTAAAAGAGGAAACTCTGGGGCCAACGTCCTGACTTTC
TRBV6-5,few,TRBJ2-1,-,CASSYRRRAGYNEQFF,TGTGCCAGCAGTTACCGTAGGAGGGCCGGCTACAATGAGCAGTTCTTC
TRBV6-5,-,TRBJ2-4,-,CASRRDRKNIQYF,TGTGCCAGCAGGCGGGACAGAAAAAACATTCAGTACTTC
TRBV7-2,-,TRBJ2-5,TRBD2,CASNEWAGGGETQYF,TGTGCCAGCAACGAGTGGGCGGGAGGGGGAGAGACCCAGTACTTC
TRBV9,-,TRBJ2-2,-,CASSARIRGHTGELFF,TGTGCCAGCAGCGCCCGAATCAGGGGCCACACCGGGGAGCTGTTTTTT
TRBV7-9,few,TRBJ2-6,TRBD1,CASSPLPGQGLSGANVLTF,TGTGCCAGCAGCCCGTTACCGGGACAGGGTTTGTCTGGGGCCAACGTCCTGACTTTC
TRBV19,-,TRBJ2-1,TRBD2,CASSFPISGGANEQFF,TGTGCCAGTAGTTTTCCGATTAGCGGGGGGGCAAATGAGCAGTTCTTC
TRBV4-2,few,TRBJ2-7,TRBD2,CASSQDLSGGGYEQYF,TGTGCCAGCAGCCAAGATTTATCGGGAGGTGGCTACGAGCAGTACTTC
TRBV7-9,-,TRBJ1-2,-,CASSLQGFGGYTF,TGTGCCAGCAGCTTACAGGGGTTTGGAGGCTACACCTTC
TRBV28,-,TRBJ1-3,TRBD1,CASSSGGASYGNTIYF,TGTGCCAGCAGTTCAGGGGGCGCTTCTTATGGAAACACCATATATTTT
TRBV2,few,TRBJ1-2,TRBD1,CASRGDRGSFKGYTF,TGTGCCAGCAGGGGGGACAGGGGAAGTTTCAAAGGCTACACCTTC
TRBV7-3,few,TRBJ2-3,TRBD2,CASSLAASGSADTQYF,TGTGCCAGCAGCTTAGCGGCTAGCGGGAGCGCAGATACGCAGTATTTT
TRBV6-6,-,TRBJ2-2,-,CASSYSYSTGELFF,TGTGCCAGCAGTTACTCGTACAGCACCGGGGAGCTGTTTTTT
TRBV19,few,TRBJ1-1,-,CASSIQGITEAFF,TGTGCCAGTAGTATCCAGGGAATTACTGAAGCTTTCTTT
TRBV9,-,TRBJ2-4,TRBD2,CASSSLGLAGGIGDSENIQYF,TGTGCCAGCAGCTCCCTGGGACTAGCGGGAGGGATAGGCGATTCAGAAAACATTCAGTACTTC
TRBV19,-,TRBJ2-1,-,CASTQAHSYNEQFF,TGTGCCAGTACGCAGGCTCATTCCTACAATGAGCAGTTCTTC
TRBV28,-,TRBJ1-2,-,CASSLTENNYGYTF,TGTGCCAGCAGTTTAACAGAGAATAACTATGGCTACACCTTC
TRBV5-1,-,TRBJ2-5,TRBD2,CASSPGTTRQETQYF,TGCGCCAGCAGCCCCGGGACTACCAGACAAGAGACCCAGTACTTC
TRBV27,-,TRBJ1-6,-,CASQPSGQGNSPLHF,TGTGCCAGTCAGCCTAGTGGCCAGGGTAATTCACCCCTCCACTTT
TRBV7-2,-,TRBJ2-3,-,CAGMNSGGPTDTQYF,TGTGCCGGGATGAATAGCGGAGGGCCGACAGATACGCAGTATTTT
TRBV4-2,-,TRBJ2-1,-,CASSQPGLLRSNEQFF,TGTGCCAGCAGCCAGCCGGGACTGCTCAGGTCGAATGAGCAGTTCTTC
TRBV10-3,few,TRBJ2-5,-,CAISEQGRGQETQYF,TGTGCCATCAGTGAGCAGGGCAGGGGACAAGAGACCCAGTACTTC
TRBV7-2,-,TRBJ2-7,-,CASSLGGGSYEQYF,TGTGCCAGCAGCTTAGGGGGAGGATCCTACGAGCAGTACTTC
TRBV4-2,few,TRBJ2-2,TRBD2,CASSQDQTSADTGELFF,TGTGCCAGCAGCCAAGATCAAACTAGCGCAGACACCGGGGAGCTGTTTTTT